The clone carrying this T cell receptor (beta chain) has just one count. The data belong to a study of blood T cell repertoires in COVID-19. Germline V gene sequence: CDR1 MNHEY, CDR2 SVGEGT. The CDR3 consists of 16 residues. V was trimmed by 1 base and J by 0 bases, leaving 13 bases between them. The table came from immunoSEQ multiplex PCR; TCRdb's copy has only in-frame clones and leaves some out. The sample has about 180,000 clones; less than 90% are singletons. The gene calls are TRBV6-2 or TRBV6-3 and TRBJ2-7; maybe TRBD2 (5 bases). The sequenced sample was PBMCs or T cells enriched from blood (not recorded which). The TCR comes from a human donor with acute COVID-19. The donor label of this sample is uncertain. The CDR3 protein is CASSYYHRRGSYEQYF. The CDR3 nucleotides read TGTGCCAGCAGTTACTATCATCGACGGGGCTCCTACGAGCAGTACTTC.